This TCR beta chain was recovered during a study of T cells in Graves' hyperthyroidism and ophthalmopathy. Study observations and caveats: Most clonotypes expanded in thyroid above 0.001 were likewise present in blood.

It was RNA transcripts that yielded the amplified TCR beta CDR3 regions. The HTBI primer set was used in a first-round RT-PCR of the TCR CDR3. TCRdb re-derived calls from the multiplex PCR reads in MiXCR, one entry per CDR3 protein. The table includes about 840,000 distinct CDR3 sequences, over 35% detected once. The study defined stable Graves' hyperthyroidism as no ophthalmopathy progression within 18 months. The patients, who ranged from 18 to 65 in age, presented with newly diagnosed hyperthyroidism lasting under 2 months. This sample holds PBMCs from 8 to 10 ml fresh peripheral blood. There are many counts of this clonotype. The target antigen is unknown. The receptor comes from a man aged 18 to 30 with Graves' hyperthyroidism. The sequenced sample was blood.

The CDR3 reads CASSYDLQETQYF. DNA of the CDR3: TGTGCCAGCAGCTACGACTTACAAGAGACCCAGTACTTC. V gene TRBV7-8 combines with J gene TRBJ2-5, with unresolved D. CDR1 SGHVS and CDR2 FQNEAQ come from the germline V gene. Trimming took off 4 bases at V and 2 bases at J, with 8 bases between the two ends. The CDR3 has 13 residues.